Presented here are 3 T cell receptor beta chains from one specimen sequenced in a study of beta chain features in type 1 diabetes. Whole-study results and caveats: Type 1 diabetes patients showed a moderate but significant shortening of TCRB CDR3s in all four CD4+ subsets.

No antigen has been identified for these receptors. The entirety of the isolated RNA underwent reverse transcription, so expressed TCRB transcripts were sequenced. Repertoires were generated with immunoSEQ multiplex PCR, while TCRdb's copy carries only in-frame clones and drops some. In the table there are 600,000 to 700,000 clones, 13% of which are singletons. Source material: naive CD4+ T cells from blood. The receptors stem from a young man with type 1 diabetes.

The chain employs TRBV15 and TRBJ1-3, with D uncertain. The CDR3 consists of 16 residues. Between the trimmed V and J ends, which lost 0 bases and 0 bases, there was a span of 9 bases. In germline, CDR1 is LNHNV, CDR2 YYDKDF (reference sequence). The CDR3 nucleotides read TGTGCCACCAGCAGAGATCCGGGGTCCTCTGGAAACACCATATATTTT. Translated, it gives CATSRDPGSSGNTIYF.

The rearrangement links TRBV9 to TRBJ2-5; no firm D call. CDR1 is SGDLS and CDR2 is YYNGEE in the germline V gene. This CDR3 is built from 14 residues. Trimming took off 0 bases at V and 3 bases at J, with 9 bases between the two ends. The CDR3 nucleotides read TGTGCCAGCAGCGTAGGAGTCCAGAAAGAGACCCAGTACTTC. This encodes CASSVGVQKETQYF.

A remark on this clone: Other DNA sequences in this specimen translate into the identical CDR3. The genes are TRBV7-2 and TRBJ1-4; D remains unclear. This CDR3 has 12 residues. CDR1 SGHTA and CDR2 FQGNSA come from the germline V gene. Between the trimmed V and J ends, which lost 3 bases and 5 bases, there was a span of 4 bases. The CDR3 spells CASSFGNEKLFF. The CDR3 bases are TGTGCCAGCAGCTTTGGGAATGAAAAACTGTTTTTT.